Presented here are 18 T cell receptor beta chains from one specimen sequenced in a study of cytomegalovirus exposure and HLA in healthy donors. The PCR contained 60 Vbeta and 13 Jbeta primers. The data were produced by immunoSEQ multiplex PCR, yet TCRdb's version contains in-frame clones alone and is incomplete. The data show 150,000 to 200,000 clones, 81% seen once. Sequencing input: PBMCs. Every receptor here comes from a man aged 35 to 55 in good health and CMV-seropositive.

The gene calls are TRBV6-1 and TRBJ2-1, with TRBD2 as a possible D gene (6 bases). The CDR3 is 14 residues long. The germline gives CDR1 MNHNS, CDR2 SASEGT. The ends were cut back, 6 bases at V and 3 bases at J, with 12 bases in the middle. CDR3 bases: TGTGCCAGCAGCCCAGGACTAAGCTACAATGAGCAGTTCTTC. It yields the protein CASSPGLSYNEQFF.

This rearrangement joins TRBV18 to TRBJ2-1; 8 bases line up with TRBD2. The CDR3 runs to 15 residues. In germline, CDR1 is KGHSH, CDR2 LQKENI. J was trimmed by 3 bases and V by 0 bases; bases with no gene match: 1. The chain's CDR3 is CASSPPGLVYNEQFF. In DNA form, the CDR3 reads TGTGCCAGCTCACCACCGGGACTAGTCTACAATGAGCAGTTCTTC.

This chain joins TRBV18 and TRBJ1-2; 7 bases align to TRBD1. This CDR3 has 13 amino acids. The junction had 2 bases not matched to a gene; V was cut back by 3 bases and J by 4 bases. CDR1 KGHSH and CDR2 LQKENI come from the germline V gene. CDR3 sequence (DNA): TGTGCCAGCTCACCCGGGACAGTCTATGGCTACACCTTC. Its translation: CASSPGTVYGYTF.

The CDR3 nucleotides read TGCGCCAGCAGCCGGGGGCCCAACCCACATGAGCAGTTCTTC. Its protein product is CASSRGPNPHEQFF. V is TRBV4-1 and J is TRBJ2-1, with D tentatively TRBD1 (6 bases). The CDR3 runs 14 residues. Germline V gives CDR1 MGHRA, CDR2 YSYEKL. The germline V and J ends were trimmed by 4 bases and 8 bases, with 15 bases remaining between them.

The table lists this clone with a count of one. V is TRBV10-2 and J is TRBJ2-5; 7 positions agree with TRBD2. The CDR3 extends over 13 amino acids. Germline values: CDR1 WSHSY, CDR2 SAAADI. V shed 6 bases, J shed 3 bases, and the junction held 4 bases outside the gene matches. The CDR3 loop reads CASRRAGEETQYF. The CDR3 nucleotides are TGCGCCAGCAGGAGGGCGGGGGAAGAGACCCAGTACTTC.

This clone was seen a handful of times. The V and J genes are TRBV9 and TRBJ1-1; the D is unclear. V was trimmed by 5 bases and J by 4 bases, leaving 9 bases between them. The V gene's germline CDR1 is SGDLS and CDR2 YYNGEE. The CDR3 length is 12 residues. The CDR3, as DNA: TGTGCCAGCAGTCCCTCCCCCACTGAAGCTTTCTTT. Encoded protein: CASSPSPTEAFF.

This clone was detected once. The J gene is TRBJ2-3, the V gene TRBV5-5, with a tentative D call TRBD1 (5 bases). This CDR3 has 15 amino acids. Germline V CDR1 and CDR2: SGHKS, YYEKEE (reference sequence). The V end lost 2 bases, the J end lost 4 bases, and 14 bases lay between the germline ends. In DNA form, the CDR3 reads TGTGCCAGCAGCTTTCAGGCAGGGATTGCAGATACGCAGTATTTT. It codes for CASSFQAGIADTQYF.

The CDR3 region has the DNA TGTGCCAGCAGTGACTCAAGCGGGGGGGCCTCGGATGAGCAGTTCTTC. This gives the protein CASSDSSGGASDEQFF. The chain recombines TRBV6-4 with TRBJ2-1; 10 bases line up with TRBD2. The CDR3 covers 16 residues. The V segment lost 0 bases and the J segment 8 bases; nucleotides outside the gene matches: 7. Germline CDR1 and CDR2: MRHNA and SNTAGT.

This clone turned up a few times. The chain couples TRBV5-1 to TRBJ2-3; 11 positions agree with TRBD2. Per germline, CDR1 SGHRS and CDR2 YFSETQ. CDR3 length: 15 residues. V trimming: 1 base; J trimming: 4 bases; junction bases outside the gene matches: 2. In DNA, the CDR3 is TGCGCCAGCAGCTTGACTAGCGGGAGCCCAGATACGCAGTATTTT. As protein: CASSLTSGSPDTQYF.

The genes are TRBV6-1 and TRBJ1-6; tentatively, D is TRBD1 (5 bases). Trimming removed 6 bases from V and 7 bases from J, with 13 bases in between. Looked up from germline, CDR1 is MNHNS and CDR2 is SASEGT. This CDR3 region has 14 residues. CDR3 sequence: CASRLGGYNSPLHF. In DNA form, the CDR3 reads TGTGCCAGCAGACTCGGGGGGTACAATTCACCCCTCCACTTT.

The chain carries TRBV18 and TRBJ2-6; 9 bases are a match to TRBD1. The CDR3 has 17 residues. The V and J ends lost 2 bases and 2 bases, in that order; junction bases with no gene match: 4. Looked up from germline, CDR1 is KGHSH and CDR2 is LQKENI. The DNA of the CDR3 is TGTGCCAGCTCACCATACCGACAGGGGGCTGGGGCCAACGTCCTGACTTTC. It codes for CASSPYRQGAGANVLTF.

V is TRBV7-8 and J is TRBJ2-2; D is unresolved. The germline V gene encodes CDR1 SGHVS and CDR2 FQNEAQ. CDR3 length equals 15 residues. V gave up 0 bases and J gave up 0 bases, with 5 bases separating them. CDR3 amino acids: CASSLASANTGELFF. The CDR3 DNA sequence: TGTGCCAGCAGCTTAGCTTCAGCGAACACCGGGGAGCTGTTTTTT.

This chain joins TRBV18 and TRBJ2-2, with unresolved D. The CDR3 extends over 14 amino acids. Trimming removed 3 bases at V and 4 bases at J, with 9 bases between. Germline CDR1 is KGHSH and CDR2 is LQKENI. CDR3 bases: TGTGCCAGCTCACCGTCCGCAGTCACCGGGGAGCTGTTTTTT. Its translation is CASSPSAVTGELFF.

The V and J genes are TRBV5-5 and TRBJ1-4; a weak D match, TRBD1 (5 bases). This CDR3 contains 13 residues. V was cut by 6 bases and J by 6 bases, with 12 bases left in between. The V gene's germline CDR1 is SGHKS and CDR2 YYEKEE (reference sequence). The DNA for the CDR3 is TGTGCCAGCAACCCGGAGGGGTATGAAAAACTGTTTTTT. This encodes CASNPEGYEKLFF.

The chain joins TRBV19 to TRBJ1-1; TRBD1 aligns across 9 bases. The CDR3 sequence is 15 residues long. CDR1 and CDR2 from the germline V gene are LNHDA and SQIVND (reference sequence). The V gene end was trimmed by 7 bases and the J gene end by 5 bases; junction bases not matched to a gene: 11. CDR3 amino acids: CASNGGTGPNTEAFF. CDR3 coding DNA: TGTGCCAGTAACGGAGGGACAGGGCCGAATACTGAAGCTTTCTTT.

The V gene is TRBV5-1, the J gene TRBJ2-3, with TRBD1 identical over 7 bases. Germline trimming cut 4 bases from V and 0 bases from J; bases unmatched to any gene: 8. This CDR3 has 16 amino acids. Germline lookup yields CDR1 SGHRS and CDR2 YFSETQ. The CDR3 sequence is CASSLRTGRSTDTQYF. The DNA for the CDR3 is TGCGCCAGCAGCCTCCGGACAGGAAGAAGCACAGATACGCAGTATTTT.

The chain is built from TRBV11-3 and TRBJ2-2; 8 bases map to TRBD1. The ends lost 1 base at V and 0 bases at J; junction bases unmatched: 1. The germline gives CDR1 SGHNT, CDR2 YENEEA. CDR3 size: 16 residues. CDR3 region: CASSLGQGTNTGELFF. In DNA form, the CDR3 reads TGTGCCAGCAGCTTAGGACAGGGGACGAACACCGGGGAGCTGTTTTTT.

The rearrangement uses TRBV13 and TRBJ2-1; 8 nucleotides align to TRBD2. J lost 10 bases, V lost 4 bases, and 12 bases had no gene match. CDR1 and CDR2 from the germline V gene are PRHDT and FYEKMQ (reference sequence). CDR3 size: 15 residues. CDR3 nucleotide sequence: TGTGCCAGCAGCTGGGCCGGGGGGGCCGGGGGGGAGCAGTTCTTC. Amino acids: CASSWAGGAGGEQFF. Full variable domain (missing parts from reference TRBV13 and TRBJ2-1): AAGVIQSPRHLIKEKRETATLKCYPIPRHDTVYWYQQGPGQDPQFLISFYEKMQSDKGSIPDRFSAQQFSDYHSELNMSSLELGDSALYFCASSWAGGAGGEQFFGPGTRLTVL.